These 18 T cell receptor beta chains originate from one sample sequenced in a study of cytotoxic CD8 clonotypes in ibrutinib-treated CLL. This table comes from immunoSEQ multiplex PCR, and its TCRdb copy is limited to in-frame clones, with some not included. This repertoire shows 250,000 to 350,000 clones, about 72% found once; its top ten account for around 5.1%. The starting material was PBMCs, obtained at disease progression, from a patient treated with ibrutinib. The source of these receptors is a human donor with chronic lymphocytic leukemia.

The chain couples TRBV5-6 to TRBJ2-2, with D perhaps TRBD2 (7 bases). V was cut by 4 bases and J by 3 bases, with 13 bases left in between. CDR1 SGHDT and CDR2 YYEEEE come from the germline V gene. The CDR3 spans 15 residues. CDR3 protein: CASSRGTTYTGELFF. The DNA of the CDR3 is TGTGCCAGCAGCAGGGGGACTACCTACACCGGGGAGCTGTTTTTT.

The CDR3 loop is CASSLAHRGGVYEQYF. DNA of the CDR3: TGCGCCAGCAGCTTGGCCCACAGGGGCGGGGTCTACGAGCAGTACTTC. The rearrangement joins TRBV5-1 to TRBJ2-7; D may be TRBD1 (7 bases). Germline V gene lookup returns CDR1 SGHRS and CDR2 YFSETQ. The CDR3 loop spans 16 amino acids. Trimming stripped 0 bases from V and 3 bases from J, with 16 bases between.

The chain joins TRBV10-3 to TRBJ2-2, with D tentatively TRBD1 or TRBD2 (6 bases each). Germline CDR1 is ENHRY and CDR2 is SYGVKD. The V gene lost 6 bases and the J gene lost 2 bases, with 10 bases spanning the gap. This CDR3 has 14 amino acids. Here the CDR3 reads CAIRGAGNTGELFF. As DNA, the CDR3 is TGTGCCATCAGGGGGGCGGGAAACACCGGGGAGCTGTTTTTT.

The chain recombines TRBV7-2 with TRBJ1-2, with a tentative D call TRBD1 (5 bases). Per the germline V gene, CDR1 is SGHTA and CDR2 is FQGNSA. The CDR3 has 15 amino acids. Trimming left V 5 bases short and J 6 bases short, with 19 bases between. The CDR3 region has the DNA TGTGCCAGCAGCCCCGGGACCGCCGAAAGAAATGGCTACACCTTC. Its translation is CASSPGTAERNGYTF.

The chain carries TRBV7-2 and TRBJ2-3; weak D call: TRBD2 (5 bases). In germline, CDR1 is SGHTA, CDR2 FQGNSA. V lost 5 bases, J lost 1 base, and 10 bases lay in between. This CDR3 contains 14 residues. Here the CDR3 DNA reads TGTGCCAGCAGCGCGGGTCCCGGCACAGATACGCAGTATTTT. It codes for CASSAGPGTDTQYF.

CDR3 nucleotides: TGTGCCATCAGTCCCGGGGGCACTGAAGCTTTCTTT. Protein: CAISPGGTEAFF. V and J are TRBV10-3 and TRBJ1-1; D might be TRBD1 (5 bases). Germline CDR1 ENHRY, CDR2 SYGVKD. V lost 5 bases and J lost 4, with 8 bases in between. This CDR3 is 12 amino acids long.

The V and J genes are TRBV6-1 and TRBJ2-1; D not resolved. This CDR3 has 15 amino acids. CDR1 MNHNS and CDR2 SASEGT come from the germline V gene. V gave up 3 bases and J gave up 9 bases, with 18 bases separating them. CDR3 amino acids: CASSEDGRPSGEQFF. CDR3 sequence (DNA): TGTGCCAGCAGTGAGGATGGCAGGCCGTCCGGTGAGCAGTTCTTC.

The chain employs TRBV7-9 and TRBJ2-1; maybe TRBD2 (6 bases). CDR3 length: 14 residues. V gave up 1 base and J gave up 5 bases, with 9 bases separating them. Germline V gene lookup returns CDR1 SEHNR and CDR2 FQNEAQ (reference sequence). The CDR3 region has the DNA TGTGCCAGCAGCTTAGTGGCGGGGAACAATGAGCAGTTCTTC. Its protein is CASSLVAGNNEQFF.

The J gene is TRBJ2-7, the V gene TRBV5-1, with D possibly matching TRBD1 (5 bases). V was cut by 2 bases and J by 5 bases, with 14 bases left in between. From germline, CDR1 is SGHRS and CDR2 YFSETQ. The CDR3 has 14 amino acids. CDR3 DNA sequence: TGCGCCAGCAGCTTCGGTCAGGGAAGAGACGAGCAGTACTTC. It is translated as CASSFGQGRDEQYF.

This chain uses TRBV7-3 with TRBJ1-5, with D hard to call. Germline lookup yields CDR1 SGHTA and CDR2 FQGTGA. The CDR3 is 13 residues long. Between the trimmed V and J ends, which lost 1 base and 6 bases, there was a span of 7 bases. For the CDR3, the DNA is TGTGCCAGCAGCTTAAACAGTCGTCAGCCCCAGCATTTT. Protein sequence: CASSLNSRQPQHF.

The sample holds a few counts of this clone. J is TRBJ1-2 and V is TRBV6-1; D is perhaps TRBD1 (5 bases). Germline V lookup: CDR1 MNHNS, CDR2 SASEGT. This CDR3 has 12 amino acids. Trimming shortened V by 1 base and J by 13 bases, and 13 bases separated the two germline ends. The CDR3 protein is CASSEGRGASTF. The CDR3 DNA is TGTGCCAGCAGTGAAGGACGTGGGGCCAGCACCTTC.

The chain combines TRBV29-1 with TRBJ2-1; TRBD1 matches 7 bases. Trimming removed 7 bases from V and 6 bases from J; junction bases left unmatched: 12. This CDR3 has 14 residues. Germline-derived CDR1 and CDR2 are SQVTM and ANQGSEA. CDR3: CSALRTGNLNEQFF. CDR3 nucleotide sequence: TGCAGCGCTCTCCGGACAGGAAACCTCAATGAGCAGTTCTTC.

The chain has TRBV10-1 and TRBJ2-3; 7 nucleotides align to TRBD1. The V segment lost 6 bases and the J segment 6 bases; nucleotides outside the gene matches: 9. Germline lookup yields CDR1 WNHNN and CDR2 SYGVQD (reference sequence). The CDR3 consists of 14 residues. The CDR3 bases are TGCGCCAGCAGGGGACAGAGGTTTGGTGATACGCAGTATTTT. This encodes CASRGQRFGDTQYF.

This chain links TRBV10-2 with TRBJ2-6; D unresolved. Looked up from germline, CDR1 is WSHSY and CDR2 is SAAADI. The CDR3 covers 14 residues. Trimming took 4 bases from V and 1 from J, leaving 5 bases between them. The DNA of the CDR3 is TGCGCCAGCAGTGGGAGATCTGGGGCCAACGTCCTGACTTTC. As protein: CASSGRSGANVLTF.

This clone appeared once. CDR3 sequence reads: CASSQESLGLGRTDTQYF. In nucleotides, the CDR3 is TGCGCCAGCAGCCAAGAATCGTTGGGACTAGGTCGCACAGATACGCAGTATTTT. The rearrangement links TRBV4-1 to TRBJ2-3; 8 nucleotides line up with TRBD2. V trimming: 0 bases; J trimming: 1 base; junction bases outside the gene matches: 9. The CDR3 extends over 18 amino acids. In germline, CDR1 is MGHRA, CDR2 YSYEKL.

The CDR3 bases are TGCACCACCTCGCGGGGGAGCACAGATACGCAGTATTTT. It specifies CTTSRGSTDTQYF. The chain employs TRBV29-1 and TRBJ2-3; the match to TRBD2 covers 7 bases. Germline V gene data show CDR1 as SQVTM and CDR2 as ANQGSEA. The CDR3 has 13 residues.

This sequence joins TRBV14 and TRBJ2-7; 8 bases fit TRBD2. The CDR3 has 13 amino acids. The germline CDR1 and CDR2 sequences are SGHDN and FVKESK. J gave up 5 bases and V 4 bases, and 4 bases lay outside the gene matches. The CDR3 region has the DNA TGTGCCAGCAGCCGACGGACTAGCAACGAGCAGTACTTC. Protein sequence: CASSRRTSNEQYF. The variable domain in full, with the rest retrieved from reference TRBV14 and TRBJ2-7, is EAGVTQFPSHSVIEKGQTVTLRCDPISGHDNLYWYRRVMGKEIKFLLHFVKESKQDESGMPNNRFLAERTGGTYSTLKVQPAELEDSGVYFCASSRRTSNEQYFGPGTRLTVT.

This rearrangement joins TRBV7-8 to TRBJ1-5; unclear D gene. The CDR3 is 15 amino acids. The germline gives CDR1 SGHVS, CDR2 FQNEAQ. Trimming cost V 0 bases and J 3 bases, with 9 bases left between them. Here the CDR3 DNA reads TGTGCCAGCAGCTTAGCGGGGAACTCCAATCAGCCCCAGCATTTT. Its translation: CASSLAGNSNQPQHF.